The clone carrying this T cell receptor (beta chain) was recorded many times. The antigen remains undetermined. Trimming cost V 2 bases and J 6 bases, with 16 bases left between them. The CDR3 spans 15 residues. The V gene's germline CDR1 is SGHRS and CDR2 YFSETQ. MiXCR was run by TCRdb on the RACE reads, yielding one entry per CDR3 protein. The sample records about 380,000 distinct CDR3 sequences, approximately 5% being singletons. The data were obtained in a study of human T cells and chemical hapten exposure. Study findings and constraints: DPC sensitization produced no change in TCRs with frequency above 1 in 1000. Because they had alopecia, donors may respond immunologically unlike healthy people.

Described time point: patch test 1, 2 weeks after DPC sensitization. Treatment described: therapeutic diphenylcyclopropenone sensitization with weekly scalp DPC. This chain links TRBV5-1 with TRBJ2-3, with D perhaps given as TRBD1 or TRBD2 (5 bases each). The specimen was whole blood, collected in connection with sensitization to the hapten diphenylcyclopropenone (DPC). This sequence was found in a woman in her fifties or sixties with alopecia areata. Some clones in this sample may be carry-over from other donors' samples. CDR3 DNA sequence: TGCGCCAGCAGCTTACAAGGGACCGGGCCCGATACGCAGTATTTT. This codes for CASSLQGTGPDTQYF. The whole variable domain, filled in from reference TRBV5-1 and TRBJ2-3, reads KAGVTQTPRYLIKTRGQQVTLSCSPISGHRSVSWYQQTPGQGLQFLFEYFSETQRNKGNFPGRFSGRQFSNSRSEMNVSTLELGDSALYLCASSLQGTGPDTQYFGPGTRLTVL.